One and the same sample provided the 26 T cell receptor beta chains below, sequenced in a study of blood T cell repertoires in COVID-19 (TCRdb year 2020). The library was prepared using the immunoSEQ multiplex PCR assay. The immuneACCESS repertoire file appears here via TCRdb, limited to in-frame rearrangements. These files lack a portion of the clones; in checked studies, under half of the deficit traces to unresolved V genes, and the cause of the others is not known. The sample includes over 350,000 clones, with approximately 87% observed a single time. The top ten clonotypes cover around 10% of the sample. Specimen: PBMCs or T cells enriched from blood (not recorded which). The receptor set was obtained from a woman aged 45-65 years who had recovered from COVID-19.

This chain links TRBV4-1 with TRBJ1-1; possible D gene TRBD1, 6 bases. This CDR3 comprises 17 residues. V was shortened by 4 bases and J by 0 bases, with 18 bases between the two germline ends. Germline CDR1 is MGHRA and CDR2 is YSYEKL. The CDR3 region is CASSPQQGPGMNTEAFF. Here the CDR3 DNA reads TGCGCCAGCAGCCCACAACAGGGCCCGGGAATGAACACTGAAGCTTTCTTT.

A word on this clone: Relative to the germline gene, one junction end is altered; a read error may explain this. V gene TRBV13 combines with J gene TRBJ1-1; D gene ambiguous. This CDR3 region has 14 residues. Germline CDR1 reads PRHDT; CDR2 reads FYEKMQ (reference sequence). This CDR3 reads CASSYQTTNAEAFF. In DNA, the CDR3 is TGTGCCAGCAGCTATCAAACTACGAACGCTGAAGCTTTCTTT.

The V gene is TRBV19, the J gene TRBJ1-1; tentatively, D is TRBD1 (5 bases). The V and J ends lost 3 bases and 4 bases respectively, with 12 bases between them. The CDR3 totals 14 residues. Germline V gene lookup returns CDR1 LNHDA and CDR2 SQIVND (reference sequence). CDR3 sequence reads: CASSITGGVTEAFF. For the CDR3, the DNA is TGTGCCAGTAGTATCACAGGTGGGGTCACTGAAGCTTTCTTT.

This sequence joins TRBV18 and TRBJ1-5; 9 bases are shared with TRBD1. Germline CDR1 and CDR2: KGHSH and LQKENI. This CDR3 comprises 15 residues. V was pared by 6 bases and J by 3 bases, with 6 bases of the junction left unmatched. CDR3 amino acids: CASSPTGGNNQPQHF. The CDR3, as DNA: TGTGCCAGCTCCCCGACAGGGGGGAACAATCAGCCCCAGCATTTT. Drawing the rest from reference TRBV18 and TRBJ1-5, the complete variable domain is NAGVMQNPRHLVRRRGQEARLRCSPMKGHSHVYWYRQLPEEGLKFMVYLQKENIIDESGMPKERFSAEFPKEGPSILRIQQVVRGDSAAYFCASSPTGGNNQPQHFGDGTRLSIL.

V is TRBV4-3 and J is TRBJ1-3, with 12 bases identical to TRBD1. The CDR3 contains 16 residues. CDR1 is LGHNA, CDR2 YSLEER, per germline. V shed 3 bases and J 8 bases; nucleotides not matched to a gene: 8. CDR3 bases: TGCGCCAGCAGCCACGGGGGGACAGGGGGCGCGGACACCATATATTTT. Its protein product is CASSHGGTGGADTIYF.

This clone was seen more than once but under ten times. This chain uses TRBV13 with TRBJ1-2; the D gene is possibly TRBD1 (6 bases). The CDR3 totals 13 residues. Germline V gene lookup returns CDR1 PRHDT and CDR2 FYEKMQ (reference sequence). V lost 8 bases and J lost 7, with 17 bases in between. The CDR3 DNA reads as TGTGCCAGCCAAGCGCAGGGGCCGATTGGCTACACCTTC. It translates to CASQAQGPIGYTF.

As concerns this clone: The same CDR3 also results from other DNA sequences found in this sample. V and J are TRBV5-1 and TRBJ2-1; 7 positions agree with TRBD2. The CDR3 is 15 amino acids. V dropped 4 bases and J dropped 4; count of bases not matched to a gene: 8. CDR1 is SGHRS and CDR2 is YFSETQ in the germline V gene. In DNA, the CDR3 is TGCGCCAGCAGCCTTGCGGGGGAAAGTTACAATGAGCAGTTCTTC. Encoded protein: CASSLAGESYNEQFF.

The V gene is TRBV30, the J gene TRBJ1-1; the D is unclear. The CDR3 totals 16 residues. Germline lookup yields CDR1 GTSNPN and CDR2 SVGIG (reference sequence). V was cut by 2 bases and J by 5 bases, with 21 bases left in between. Written as DNA, the CDR3 is TGTGCCTGGAGTCCCTACCGGGAGGTCCCGAGGACTGAAGCTTTCTTT. This encodes CAWSPYREVPRTEAFF.

The count of this clone is one. V gene TRBV19 combines with J gene TRBJ1-6, with D unclear. Trimming left V 1 base short and J 5 bases short, with 15 bases between. The length of the CDR3 is 17 residues. The germline CDR1 and CDR2 sequences are LNHDA and SQIVND (reference sequence). In DNA form, the CDR3 reads TGTGCCAGTAGTATAGGGTTCCGTGGCCGGGATAATTCACCCCTCCACTTT. Residues: CASSIGFRGRDNSPLHF. The full variable domain, in which reference TRBV19 and TRBJ1-6 provide the parts outside the CDR3, is DGGITQSPKYLFRKEGQNVTLSCEQNLNHDAMYWYRQDPGQGLRLIYYSQIVNDFQKGDIAEGYSVSREKKESFPLTVTSAQKNPTAFYLCASSIGFRGRDNSPLHFGNGTRLTVT.

This clone occurred once. The V gene is TRBV7-9, the J gene TRBJ1-6; D remains unclear. The CDR3 is 15 amino acids. Germline lookup yields CDR1 SEHNR and CDR2 FQNEAQ (reference sequence). V was pared by 5 bases and J by 10 bases, with 18 bases between. CDR3 nucleotide sequence: TGTGCCAGCAGCCTCCTCTTTGAGGGCGACTCACCCCTCCACTTT. This gives the protein CASSLLFEGDSPLHF.

The chain uses TRBV9 and TRBJ1-1; D not certain. The CDR3 loop spans 14 amino acids. Germline CDR1 and CDR2: SGDLS and YYNGEE. The V end lost 0 bases, the J end lost 5 bases, and 11 bases lay between the germline ends. The CDR3: CASSVGARRTEAFF. The CDR3 nucleotides read TGTGCCAGCAGCGTAGGCGCCCGGAGGACTGAAGCTTTCTTT.

The chain recombines TRBV28 with TRBJ1-1; 7 nucleotides line up with TRBD1. This CDR3 has 16 amino acids. The V segment lost 0 bases and the J segment 0 bases; nucleotides outside the gene matches: 4. Germline V lookup: CDR1 MDHEN, CDR2 SYDVKM. The CDR3 region is CASSLWTGSMNTEAFF. In DNA form, the CDR3 reads TGTGCCAGCAGTTTATGGACAGGGAGCATGAACACTGAAGCTTTCTTT.

The chain uses TRBV7-2 and TRBJ1-2; the D is unclear. The CDR3 has 17 amino acids. Germline V lookup: CDR1 SGHTA, CDR2 FQGNSA. The ends were cut back, 1 base at V and 7 bases at J, with 22 bases in the middle. The CDR3 DNA is TGTGCCAGCAGCTTAGAAGGCTCCCGACTAAAAAGTCCTGGCTACACCTTC. It is translated as CASSLEGSRLKSPGYTF.

CDR3 nucleotide sequence: TGTGCCAGTAGTAGAATCACAGGAGGAAACACCATATATTTT. Its translation is CASSRITGGNTIYF. The chain uses TRBV19 and TRBJ1-3; D may be TRBD1 (5 bases). Trimming stripped 4 bases from V and 4 bases from J, with 11 bases between. This CDR3 comprises 14 residues. Looked up from germline, CDR1 is LNHDA and CDR2 is SQIVND (reference sequence).

V and J are TRBV7-2 and TRBJ2-2; 13 bases line up with TRBD2. The CDR3 runs to 15 residues. The germline CDR1 and CDR2 sequences are SGHTA and FQGNSA. V dropped 6 bases and J dropped 4; count of bases not matched to a gene: 2. The CDR3 here is CASRLAGGVTGELFF. CDR3 in DNA: TGTGCCAGCAGACTAGCGGGGGGGGTCACCGGGGAGCTGTTTTTT.

The V call is TRBV7-8, the J call TRBJ2-7; 13 bases fit TRBD2. This CDR3 contains 15 residues. Per the germline V gene, CDR1 is SGHVS and CDR2 is FQNEAQ. V shed 5 bases, J shed 7 bases, and the junction held 8 bases outside the gene matches. CDR3 in DNA: TGTGCCAGCAGCGAACTAGCGGGGGGGCGGGAAGAGCAGTACTTC. Translation gives CASSELAGGREEQYF.

The V and J genes are TRBV4-1 and TRBJ2-1, with a weak D call TRBD1 (5 bases). CDR1 is MGHRA and CDR2 is YSYEKL in the germline V gene. The CDR3 totals 16 residues. Trimming stripped 1 base from V and 1 base from J, with 11 bases between. The CDR3 sequence: CASSQVSRASYNEQFF. The CDR3 DNA reads TGCGCCAGCAGCCAAGTTTCCAGGGCGTCCTACAATGAGCAGTTCTTC.

CDR3 sequence reads: CASSPGLAGGLRTDTQYF. The CDR3 region has the DNA TGCGCCAGCAGCCCGGGACTAGCGGGGGGGCTGCGCACAGATACGCAGTATTTT. The rearrangement uses TRBV4-3 and TRBJ2-3; TRBD2 aligns across 16 bases. The V and J ends lost 4 bases and 1 base, in that order; junction bases with no gene match: 5. The CDR3 consists of 18 residues. The germline V gene encodes CDR1 LGHNA and CDR2 YSLEER.

This chain joins TRBV7-2 and TRBJ2-3; the D gene is possibly TRBD2 (6 bases). There are 17 residues in the CDR3. V shed 5 bases and J shed 1 base, with 19 bases lying between them. Per germline, CDR1 SGHTA and CDR2 FQGNSA. The CDR3 here is CASSPRDSSSGTDTQYF. The CDR3 nucleotides are TGTGCCAGCAGCCCCCGGGACTCCTCCTCTGGCACAGATACGCAGTATTTT.

V usage is TRBV23-1 and J usage is TRBJ2-7; D is possibly TRBD2 (5 bases). TRBV23-1 is treated as an ORF (open reading frame) with a function not yet certain. Trimming took 2 bases from V and 0 from J, leaving 17 bases between them. The CDR3 runs 17 residues. The CDR3 region has the DNA TGCGCCAGCAGTCAAGAGATTCCCGGGAACTTCTCCTACGAGCAGTACTTC. The encoded protein is CASSQEIPGNFSYEQYF.

This clone was counted between two and nine times. V gene TRBV30 combines with J gene TRBJ1-2, with D hard to call. The CDR3 sequence is 13 residues long. Germline V gives CDR1 GTSNPN, CDR2 SVGIG (reference sequence). Deletions cut 5 bases from V and 4 bases from J, with 14 bases between. The CDR3 bases are TGTGCCTGGTATACGGGGTCCACCTATGGCTACACCTTC. The encoded protein is CAWYTGSTYGYTF.

This chain connects TRBV7-9 to TRBJ1-2, with unresolved D. This CDR3 spans 14 amino acids. CDR1 is SEHNR, CDR2 FQNEAQ, per germline (reference sequence). V gave up 3 bases and J gave up 5 bases, with 13 bases separating them. CDR3 coding DNA: TGTGCCAGCAGCTTCGAGGCCGTTAAGTATGGCTACACCTTC. It encodes CASSFEAVKYGYTF.

The chain employs TRBV30 and TRBJ2-1; D ambiguous. V lost 4 bases and J lost 5, with 6 bases in between. CDR1 and CDR2 from the germline V gene are GTSNPN and SVGIG (reference sequence). This CDR3 contains 11 residues. The DNA of the CDR3 is TGTGCCTGGAACAGTAACAATGAGCAGTTCTTC. It is translated as CAWNSNNEQFF. Complete variable domain (other parts from reference TRBV30 and TRBJ2-1): SQTIHQWPATLVQPVGSPLSLECTVEGTSNPNLYWYRQAAGRGLQLLFYSVGIGQISSEVPQNLSASRPQDRQFILSSKKLLLSDSGFYLCAWNSNNEQFFGPGTRLTVL.

The rearrangement uses TRBV3-1 (or the pseudogene TRBV3-2) and TRBJ2-3, with D unclear. Germline V CDR1 and CDR2: LGHDT, YNNKEL (reference sequence). V dropped 3 bases and J dropped 1 base, with 17 bases sitting between them. The CDR3 is 17 amino acids. In DNA form, the CDR3 reads TGTGCCAGCAGCCAGGCATCTAGACCATTTCGCACAGATACGCAGTATTTT. Its translation: CASSQASRPFRTDTQYF.

This clone was detected only a few times. The chain has TRBV6-5 and TRBJ1-5; 9 positions match TRBD1. This CDR3 has 15 residues. After removal of 5 bases from V and 4 bases from J, the junction contained 6 bases not matched to a gene. Germline V gene data show CDR1 as MNHEY and CDR2 as SVGAGI. This chain's CDR3 is CASSLLGTGNQPQHF. CDR3 nucleotide sequence: TGTGCCAGCAGTCTTCTGGGGACAGGGAATCAGCCCCAGCATTTT.

The chain couples TRBV27 to TRBJ1-2; 10 bases line up with TRBD1. The CDR3 runs 14 residues. Germline V lookup: CDR1 MNHEY, CDR2 SMNVEV (reference sequence). The ends lost 7 bases at V and 4 bases at J; junction bases unmatched: 6. DNA for the CDR3: TGTGCCAGCACTCCGGACAGGGGGTCCTATGGCTACACCTTC. Protein sequence: CASTPDRGSYGYTF.